The 8 T cell receptor beta chains presented below share a single source sample, sequenced in a study of beta chain features in type 1 diabetes. Regarding the study as a whole: All four CD4+ subsets of Type 1 diabetes patients contained TCRB CDR3s that were moderately but significantly shorter.

Antigens of these TCRs are unknown. TCRB transcripts that were expressed got sequenced, as all of the isolated RNA had been reverse transcribed. Clones were read by immunoSEQ multiplex PCR, and TCRdb kept only the in-frame ones, dropping some. This sample has 600,000 or so clones, with around 15% found just once. Sequenced sample: naive CD4+ T cells from blood. Every receptor here comes from a man younger than 30 with type 1 diabetes.

The chain is built from TRBV6-5 and TRBJ2-1; possibly TRBD2 for D (5 bases). This CDR3 contains 12 residues. Germline CDR1 is MNHEY and CDR2 is SVGAGI. V shed 6 bases and J shed 6 bases, with 9 bases lying between them. The chain's CDR3 is CASRATINEQFF. DNA for the CDR3: TGTGCCAGCAGGGCGACTATCAATGAGCAGTTCTTC.

This clone was counted between two and nine times. V gene TRBV28 combines with J gene TRBJ1-6; 8 positions agree with TRBD1. The V segment lost 4 bases and the J segment 7 bases; nucleotides outside the gene matches: 3. The germline V gene has CDR1 MDHEN and CDR2 SYDVKM. CDR3 length: 14 amino acids. This CDR3 reads CASSSRTGNSPLHF. The CDR3 region has the DNA TGTGCCAGCAGTTCACGGACAGGGAATTCACCCCTCCACTTT.

This chain connects TRBV29-1 to TRBJ2-2; TRBD1 matches at 9 bases. The CDR3 loop spans 17 amino acids. J was trimmed by 4 bases and V by 6 bases; bases with no gene match: 15. CDR1 is SQVTM and CDR2 is ANQGSEA in the germline V gene. The CDR3: CSVMPGQGVLGTGELFF. CDR3 sequence (DNA): TGCAGCGTCATGCCGGGACAGGGCGTTCTCGGCACCGGGGAGCTGTTTTTT.

This clone showed up just a few times. This chain links TRBV15 with TRBJ2-7, with D unclear. Trimming left V 0 bases short and J 3 bases short, with 6 bases between. CDR1 and CDR2 (germline): LNHNV, YYDKDF (reference sequence). The CDR3 has 13 residues. CDR3 sequence: CATSRDYHYEQYF. The DNA of the CDR3 is TGTGCCACCAGCAGAGATTATCACTACGAGCAGTACTTC.

This clone appeared a few times. This rearrangement joins TRBV28 to TRBJ1-2; D gene unclear. This CDR3 contains 14 residues. The V gene lost 2 bases and the J gene lost 5 bases, with 12 bases spanning the gap. The V gene's germline CDR1 is MDHEN and CDR2 SYDVKM. CDR3 in amino acids: CASSLATVPYGYTF. CDR3 DNA: TGTGCCAGCAGTTTAGCGACGGTACCTTATGGCTACACCTTC.

There are a few counts of this clone. Other DNA variants within this sample encode the same CDR3. This chain joins TRBV5-4 and TRBJ2-5, with no clear D. This CDR3 is 12 amino acids long. CDR1 and CDR2 from the germline V gene are SGHNT and YYREEE (reference sequence). V lost 4 bases and J lost 2, with 6 bases in between. DNA of the CDR3: TGTGCCAGCAGCCTCTTACAAGAGACCCAGTACTTC. Amino acid sequence: CASSLLQETQYF.

The chain employs TRBV7-9 and TRBJ1-2; no reliable D call. CDR1 and CDR2 from the germline V gene are SEHNR and FQNEAQ (reference sequence). Between the trimmed V and J ends, which lost 6 bases and 4 bases, there was a span of 9 bases. The CDR3 consists of 12 residues. The CDR3: CASSHRTYGYTF. The DNA of the CDR3 is TGTGCCAGCAGTCACCGGACCTATGGCTACACCTTC.

The rearrangement uses TRBV30 and TRBJ2-1; TRBD2 agrees at 9 bases. J lost 9 bases, V lost 0 bases, and 9 bases had no gene match. Germline V lookup: CDR1 GTSNPN, CDR2 SVGIG (reference sequence). This CDR3 has 15 residues. The CDR3 loop reads CAWSVGLAGVGEQFF. CDR3 DNA sequence: TGTGCCTGGAGTGTGGGGTTAGCGGGGGTCGGTGAGCAGTTCTTC.